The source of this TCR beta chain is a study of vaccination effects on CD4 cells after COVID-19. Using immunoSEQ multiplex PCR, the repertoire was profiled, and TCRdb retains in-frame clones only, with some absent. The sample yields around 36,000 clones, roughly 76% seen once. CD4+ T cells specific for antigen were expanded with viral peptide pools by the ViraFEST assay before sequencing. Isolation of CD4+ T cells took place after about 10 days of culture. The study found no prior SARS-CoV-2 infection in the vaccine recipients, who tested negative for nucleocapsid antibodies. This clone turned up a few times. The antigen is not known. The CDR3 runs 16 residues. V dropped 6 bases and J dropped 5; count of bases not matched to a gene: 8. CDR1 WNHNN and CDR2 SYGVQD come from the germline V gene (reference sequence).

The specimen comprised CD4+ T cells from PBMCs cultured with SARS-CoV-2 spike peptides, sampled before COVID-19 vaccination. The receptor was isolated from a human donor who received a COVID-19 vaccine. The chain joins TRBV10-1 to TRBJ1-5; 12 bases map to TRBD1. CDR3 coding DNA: TGCGCCAGCAGCCCACCGGGACAGGGGGCTGATCAGCCCCAGCATTTT. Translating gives CASSPPGQGADQPQHF.